The rows below give T cell receptor beta chains drawn from one sample of a study of blood T cell repertoires in COVID-19. Here immunoSEQ multiplex PCR was the method, and the copy in TCRdb shows in-frame clones only, minus some. This sample has about 130,000 clones, with approximately 70% found just once. The sequenced sample consisted of peripheral blood. The receptor source for this set is a woman in her 70s with acute or convalescent COVID-19. The CDR3 runs from the conserved cysteine through the conserved F or W. Each record gives: CDR3 protein, CDR3 DNA, D gene, clone size, V gene, J gene, CDR3 length. A D gene is named only where the DNA matches it firmly. Clone size is not always given. Where it is, it says once, few, many or a class for expanded clones.

CDR3 protein: CASTPTGTDTIYF
CDR3 DNA: TGTGCCAGCACCCCGACAGGGACGGACACCATATATTTT
D gene: TRBD1
clone size: -
V gene: TRBV11-2
J gene: TRBJ1-3
CDR3 length: 13

CDR3 protein: CASSFDSMNQPQHF
CDR3 DNA: TGCGCCAGCAGCTTTGACAGTATGAATCAGCCCCAGCATTTT
D gene: -
clone size: many
V gene: TRBV5-1
J gene: TRBJ1-5
CDR3 length: 14

CDR3 protein: CASSLGQGIGYTF
CDR3 DNA: TGTGCCAGCAGCTTGGGACAGGGGATCGGCTACACCTTC
D gene: TRBD1
clone size: -
V gene: TRBV5-6
J gene: TRBJ1-2
CDR3 length: 13

CDR3 protein: CAWSQGSNQPQHF
CDR3 DNA: TGTGCCTGGAGCCAGGGTAGCAATCAGCCCCAGCATTTT
D gene: -
clone size: -
V gene: TRBV30
J gene: TRBJ1-5
CDR3 length: 13

CDR3 protein: CASSLDRGRGRPWNEQYF
CDR3 DNA: TGTGCCAGCAGCTTAGATCGAGGCAGGGGGCGACCGTGGAACGAGCAGTACTTC
D gene: TRBD1
clone size: -
V gene: TRBV11-2
J gene: TRBJ2-7
CDR3 length: 18

CDR3 protein: CAWSVPVMTQYF
CDR3 DNA: TGTGCCTGGAGTGTACCGGTCATGACCCAGTACTTC
D gene: -
clone size: -
V gene: TRBV30
J gene: TRBJ2-5
CDR3 length: 12

CDR3 protein: CASSLGQGAGELFF
CDR3 DNA: TGTGCCAGCAGCTTGGGACAGGGTGCCGGGGAGCTGTTTTTT
D gene: TRBD1
clone size: -
V gene: TRBV5-4
J gene: TRBJ2-2
CDR3 length: 14

CDR3 protein: CASRGGLLRDTQYF
CDR3 DNA: TGTGCCAGCAGGGGGGGACTGTTAAGGGATACGCAGTATTTT
D gene: -
clone size: -
V gene: TRBV2
J gene: TRBJ2-3
CDR3 length: 14

CDR3 protein: CASSVRLAISDTQYF
CDR3 DNA: TGTGCCAGCAGCGTTAGACTAGCGATTTCAGATACGCAGTATTTT
D gene: TRBD2
clone size: -
V gene: TRBV9
J gene: TRBJ2-3
CDR3 length: 15

CDR3 protein: CASSPPDRGSRAANYGYTF
CDR3 DNA: TGTGCCAGCAGCCCTCCCGACAGGGGGTCGCGGGCGGCTAACTATGGCTACACCTTC
D gene: TRBD1
clone size: few
V gene: TRBV5-5
J gene: TRBJ1-2
CDR3 length: 19

CDR3 protein: CASSPITGNTEAFF
CDR3 DNA: TGCGCCAGCAGCCCAATTACAGGGAACACTGAAGCTTTCTTT
D gene: -
clone size: -
V gene: TRBV5-1
J gene: TRBJ1-1
CDR3 length: 14

CDR3 protein: CASSDRTASNTEAFF
CDR3 DNA: TGTGCCAGTAGTGACCGGACAGCATCTAACACTGAAGCTTTCTTT
D gene: -
clone size: -
V gene: TRBV19
J gene: TRBJ1-1
CDR3 length: 15

CDR3 protein: CAWSVTGSGNTIYF
CDR3 DNA: TGTGCCTGGAGTGTAACGGGGTCTGGAAACACCATATATTTT
D gene: -
clone size: -
V gene: TRBV30
J gene: TRBJ1-3
CDR3 length: 14

CDR3 protein: CASSLQGNTEAFF
CDR3 DNA: TGTGCCAGCAGCTTGCAGGGAAACACTGAAGCTTTCTTT
D gene: -
clone size: -
V gene: TRBV7-9
J gene: TRBJ1-1
CDR3 length: 13

CDR3 protein: CASTTDTNTGELFF
CDR3 DNA: TGCGCCAGCACCACGGACACTAACACCGGGGAGCTGTTTTTT
D gene: -
clone size: -
V gene: TRBV5-1
J gene: TRBJ2-2
CDR3 length: 14

CDR3 protein: CASSLWGATGTGALSGANVLTF
CDR3 DNA: TGCGCCAGCAGCTTGTGGGGTGCGACCGGGACAGGGGCCCTCTCTGGGGCCAACGTCCTGACTTTC
D gene: TRBD1
clone size: -
V gene: TRBV5-1
J gene: TRBJ2-6
CDR3 length: 22

CDR3 protein: CASKGLAGPYEQYF
CDR3 DNA: TGTGCCAGCAAGGGACTAGCGGGACCCTACGAGCAGTACTTC
D gene: TRBD2
clone size: -
V gene: TRBV6-6
J gene: TRBJ2-7
CDR3 length: 14

CDR3 protein: CASSEAGTGYYNEQFF
CDR3 DNA: TGTGCCAGCAGTGAAGCAGGGACAGGATACTACAATGAGCAGTTCTTC
D gene: TRBD1
clone size: -
V gene: TRBV6-1
J gene: TRBJ2-1
CDR3 length: 16

CDR3 protein: CASNSMNTEAFF
CDR3 DNA: TGTGCCAGTAACTCGATGAACACTGAAGCTTTCTTT
D gene: -
clone size: -
V gene: TRBV6-5
J gene: TRBJ1-1
CDR3 length: 12

CDR3 protein: CASSLVANTYEQYF
CDR3 DNA: TGTGCCAGCAGCTTAGTTGCCAACACCTACGAGCAGTACTTC
D gene: -
clone size: -
V gene: TRBV11-2
J gene: TRBJ2-7
CDR3 length: 14

CDR3 protein: CASSFRGTGGTYYEQYF
CDR3 DNA: TGCGCCAGCAGCTTCCGGGGCACGGGGGGCACCTACTACGAGCAGTACTTC
D gene: -
clone size: -
V gene: TRBV5-1
J gene: TRBJ2-7
CDR3 length: 17

CDR3 protein: CASNSGTGTYEQYF
CDR3 DNA: TGCGCCAGCAACTCCGGGACAGGCACCTACGAGCAGTACTTC
D gene: TRBD1
clone size: few
V gene: TRBV5-1
J gene: TRBJ2-7
CDR3 length: 14

CDR3 protein: CASSPGQKYGYTF
CDR3 DNA: TGTGCCAGCAGCCCGGGACAGAAGTATGGCTACACCTTC
D gene: TRBD1
clone size: -
V gene: TRBV14
J gene: TRBJ1-2
CDR3 length: 13

CDR3 protein: CASSDRVGALKAFF
CDR3 DNA: TGTGCCAGCAGTGACAGGGTAGGGGCACTGAAAGCTTTCTTT
D gene: -
clone size: -
V gene: TRBV6-1
J gene: TRBJ1-1
CDR3 length: 14

CDR3 protein: CASSGSGGKETQYF
CDR3 DNA: TGTGCCAGCAGCGGAAGCGGGGGGAAAGAGACCCAGTACTTC
D gene: TRBD2
clone size: few
V gene: TRBV5-4
J gene: TRBJ2-5
CDR3 length: 14

CDR3 protein: CASSLRTSGDYNEQFF
CDR3 DNA: TGTGCCAGCAGCCTTCGGACTAGCGGGGATTACAATGAGCAGTTCTTC
D gene: TRBD2
clone size: many
V gene: TRBV3-1/TRBV3-2
J gene: TRBJ2-1
CDR3 length: 16

CDR3 protein: CASSQDREVNEQFF
CDR3 DNA: TGTGCCAGCAGCCAAGACAGGGAGGTTAATGAGCAGTTCTTC
D gene: -
clone size: -
V gene: TRBV3-1/TRBV3-2
J gene: TRBJ2-1
CDR3 length: 14